This entry lists 30 T cell receptor beta chains sequenced from one sample in a study of blood T cells in healthy people across ages. A J-beta primer mix and a sample-barcoded 5' primer were used in a second PCR of about 7 to 12 cycles. TCRdb recomputed calls from the 5' RACE reads with MiXCR, one row per CDR3 protein. The sample records some 1.4 million distinct CDR3 sequences, 35% to 45% being singletons. Sequenced input: blood. These receptors were taken from a woman between 18 and 29 years old in good health.

This chain's CDR3 is CASMGAVTYEQYF. The CDR3 DNA reads as TGTGCCAGCATGGGGGCAGTCACCTACGAGCAGTACTTC. The gene calls are TRBV6-2 or TRBV6-3 and TRBJ2-7; tentatively, D is TRBD1 (6 bases). The V end lost 7 bases, the J end lost 2 bases, and 12 bases lay between the germline ends. The CDR3 has 13 residues. Germline V gives CDR1 MNHEY, CDR2 SVGEGT.

The V and J genes are TRBV6-6 and TRBJ2-4; 8 nucleotides agree with TRBD2. Matching the DNA end better, TRBJ2-5 makes the J call doubtful. Germline-derived CDR1 and CDR2 are MNHNY and SVGAGI (reference sequence). CDR3 length: 14 amino acids. The CDR3 spells CASRPSGSGETQYF. CDR3 coding DNA: TGTGCCAGCCGGCCGAGCGGGAGTGGGGAGACCCAGTACTTC.

The chain combines TRBV7-8 with TRBJ1-5, with D possibly being TRBD1 (6 bases). The length of the CDR3 is 17 residues. The V gene lost 3 bases and the J gene lost 4 bases, with 19 bases spanning the gap. The germline gives CDR1 SGHVS, CDR2 FQNEAQ. CDR3 loop: CASSFYTAGQSNQPQHF. DNA of the CDR3: TGTGCCAGCAGCTTTTACACAGCCGGACAGTCAAATCAGCCCCAGCATTTT.

This chain links TRBV29-1 with TRBJ2-5, with 9 bases identical to TRBD1. The J call may be in error: the DNA end matches TRBJ2-7 better. Germline V gene lookup returns CDR1 SQVTM and CDR2 ANQGSEA. The CDR3 loop spans 13 amino acids. The CDR3 sequence: CSVEGDRESEQYF. The CDR3 DNA sequence: TGCAGCGTTGAAGGGGACAGGGAAAGCGAGCAGTACTTC.

The chain couples TRBV10-1 to TRBJ2-7; D possibly uses TRBD1 or TRBD2 (5 bases each). The CDR3 has 14 residues. The germline V gene has CDR1 WNHNN and CDR2 SYGVQD (reference sequence). V lost 2 bases and J lost 5, with 13 bases in between. CDR3 DNA: TGCGCCAGCAGTGAGACGGGGCACCCCCACGAGCAGTACTTC. Protein product: CASSETGHPHEQYF.

The chain links TRBV10-3 to TRBJ1-2; tentatively, D is TRBD1 (5 bases). The V end lost 5 bases, the J end lost 7 bases, and 17 bases lay between the germline ends. CDR1 is ENHRY and CDR2 is SYGVKD in the germline V gene. The CDR3 is 14 residues long. CDR3 bases: TGTGCCATCAGTCCTGCGGGACCGTTAGGTGGCTACACCTTC. This translates into CAISPAGPLGGYTF.

The chain couples TRBV11-2 to TRBJ2-7, with a possible D match to TRBD2 (6 bases). CDR3 size: 15 residues. Looked up from germline, CDR1 is SGHAT and CDR2 is FQNNGV. Trimming removed 0 bases from V and 2 bases from J, with 11 bases in between. In nucleotides, the CDR3 is TGTGCCAGCAGCTTAGAGGCTAGCGCGACCTACGAGCAGTACTTC. Amino acids: CASSLEASATYEQYF.

The rearrangement links TRBV7-8 to TRBJ2-3; D is possibly TRBD1 (5 bases). In germline, CDR1 is SGHVS, CDR2 FQNEAQ. The CDR3 sequence is 15 residues long. The ends were cut back, 5 bases at V and 0 bases at J, with 12 bases in the middle. CDR3 sequence (DNA): TGTGCCAGCAGCCTCCTGGGGCGGAGCACAGATACGCAGTATTTT. This encodes CASSLLGRSTDTQYF.

The chain couples TRBV18 to TRBJ2-7; tentatively, D is TRBD2 (5 bases). The CDR3 sequence is 13 residues long. V was shortened by 10 bases and J by 0 bases, with 13 bases between the two germline ends. CDR1 and CDR2 from the germline V gene are KGHSH and LQKENI. CDR3 region: CATRDPSSYEQYF. The CDR3 nucleotides are TGTGCCACCCGGGATCCCAGCTCCTACGAGCAGTACTTC.

This chain links TRBV27 with TRBJ2-2; D possibly matches TRBD1 or TRBD2 (5 bases each). CDR3 length: 15 amino acids. CDR1 and CDR2 from the germline V gene are MNHEY and SMNVEV (reference sequence). V lost 3 bases and J 5 bases, leaving 13 bases between the germline ends. The CDR3 protein is CASSFLGTGTGELFF. The DNA for the CDR3 is TGTGCCAGCAGTTTCCTCGGGACGGGGACCGGGGAGCTGTTTTTT.

This clonotype has a handful of counts. The chain uses TRBV6-5 and TRBJ2-7; 12 nucleotides line up with TRBD2. This CDR3 has 15 residues. J gave up 2 bases and V 6 bases, and 5 bases lay outside the gene matches. The germline CDR1 and CDR2 sequences are MNHEY and SVGAGI. CDR3 residues: CASSTGTSGPYEQYF. CDR3 nucleotide sequence: TGTGCCAGCAGCACGGGGACTAGCGGGCCCTACGAGCAGTACTTC.

The gene calls are TRBV11-2 and TRBJ2-7; D is undetermined. Germline loops: CDR1 SGHAT, CDR2 FQNNGV. V was trimmed by 3 bases and J by 2 bases, leaving 11 bases between them. The CDR3 sequence is 14 residues long. The chain's CDR3 is CASSFMGGTYEQYF. The DNA of the CDR3 is TGTGCCAGCAGCTTTATGGGCGGAACCTACGAGCAGTACTTC.

This clonotype was detected only a few times. The chain employs TRBV3-1 and TRBJ2-4; no clear D. The V and J ends lost 4 bases and 5 bases respectively, with 12 bases between them. Germline loops: CDR1 LGHDT, CDR2 YNNKEL (reference sequence). The CDR3 extends over 14 amino acids. In DNA, the CDR3 is TGTGCCAGCAGCCCCGTGGTCGGGCAAAACATTCAGTACTTC. It yields the protein CASSPVVGQNIQYF.

CDR3 sequence reads: CASSYDNLDEQYF. CDR3 bases: TGTGCCAGCAGTTACGACAATCTCGACGAGCAGTACTTC. This chain connects TRBV6-6 to TRBJ2-7, with D unresolved. This CDR3 is built from 13 residues. Germline assignment: CDR1 MNHNY and CDR2 SVGAGI (reference sequence). V lost 2 bases and J lost 5, with 10 bases in between.

Ten or more counts support this clonotype. The V call is TRBV29-1, the J call TRBJ2-3, with a tentative D call TRBD2 (6 bases). With 7 bases removed from V and 3 bases from J, the gap between germline ends came to 17 bases. From germline, CDR1 is SQVTM and CDR2 ANQGSEA. This CDR3 is 14 amino acids long. DNA of the CDR3: TGCAGCGGGACACGGGGGAGCGGTACAGATACGCAGTATTTT. This sequence encodes CSGTRGSGTDTQYF.

The sample holds a few counts of this clonotype. The genes are TRBV20-1 and TRBJ2-1; tentatively, D is TRBD1 or TRBD2 (5 bases each). Trimming stripped 0 bases from V and 1 base from J, with 10 bases between. The CDR3 length is 15 residues. Germline CDR1 is DFQATT and CDR2 is SNEGSKA (reference sequence). CDR3 sequence: CSARDGTYSYNEQFF. CDR3 in DNA: TGCAGTGCTAGAGATGGGACGTATTCCTACAATGAGCAGTTCTTC.

The V and J genes are TRBV7-8 and TRBJ2-5; D is perhaps TRBD2 (6 bases). This CDR3 contains 14 residues. From germline, CDR1 is SGHVS and CDR2 FQNEAQ. The germline V and J ends were trimmed by 1 base and 11 bases, with 17 bases remaining between them. The CDR3 reads CASSLVGQVEGQYF. The CDR3 nucleotides are TGTGCCAGCAGCTTAGTGGGGCAGGTGGAGGGGCAGTACTTC.

The DNA of the CDR3 is TGTGCCACTATCACTAGGGCTTCGACAGATACGCAGTATTTT. Its protein is CATITRASTDTQYF. The chain employs TRBV6-1 and TRBJ2-3, with D tentatively TRBD2 (5 bases). Germline lookup yields CDR1 MNHNS and CDR2 SASEGT. V lost 10 bases, J lost 3 bases, and 17 bases lay in between. This CDR3 has 14 residues.

This clonotype has just a few counts. The chain recombines TRBV20-1 with TRBJ2-1; TRBD1 is a possible D gene (5 bases). The CDR3 has 16 amino acids. Germline V gene data show CDR1 as DFQATT and CDR2 as SNEGSKA (reference sequence). Trimming left V 2 bases short and J 8 bases short, with 22 bases between. The CDR3 spells CSARLPQVLAVDEQFF. CDR3 DNA: TGCAGTGCTAGACTCCCACAGGTGCTGGCGGTGGATGAGCAGTTCTTC.

This clonotype was seen a handful of times. This chain links TRBV4-1 with TRBJ2-7; 13 nucleotides align to TRBD2. J was trimmed by 7 bases and V by 3 bases; bases with no gene match: 18. The CDR3 consists of 19 residues. CDR1 is MGHRA, CDR2 YSYEKL, per germline. In nucleotides, the CDR3 is TGCGCCAGCAGCCACCGGGACAGCCTAACTAGCGGGAGGGCAGGGGAGCAGTACTTC. This sequence encodes CASSHRDSLTSGRAGEQYF.

In this sample, this clonotype turned up a few times. The chain joins TRBV6-2 or TRBV6-3 to TRBJ2-5, with 8 nucleotides matching TRBD1. In germline, CDR1 is MNHEY, CDR2 SVGEGT. This CDR3 is 15 amino acids long. V gave up 4 bases and J gave up 0 bases; unmatched junction bases: 4. CDR3 sequence (DNA): TGTGCCAGCAGTTTCCCGGACAGGGACCAAGAGACCCAGTACTTC. Protein sequence: CASSFPDRDQETQYF.

This clonotype has only a few counts. The V and J genes are TRBV4-1 and TRBJ1-4, with TRBD1 as a possible D gene (5 bases). The germline V and J ends were trimmed by 3 bases and 8 bases, with 19 bases remaining between them. There are 16 residues in the CDR3. CDR1 and CDR2 from the germline V gene are MGHRA and YSYEKL. The CDR3 DNA reads as TGCGCCAGCAGCCAGGGGAGTATCGGGGCTCGGGAAAAACTGTTTTTT. Translated: CASSQGSIGAREKLFF.

The chain uses TRBV20-1 and TRBJ2-7; D remains unclear. The germline CDR1 and CDR2 sequences are DFQATT and SNEGSKA (reference sequence). V lost 5 bases to trimming and J lost 5 bases, with 16 bases between them. This CDR3 region has 13 residues. Here the CDR3 reads CSAPGLSYDEQYF. In nucleotides, the CDR3 is TGCAGTGCTCCTGGCCTGTCGTATGACGAGCAGTACTTC.

V is TRBV11-1 and J is TRBJ2-1; D uncertain. This CDR3 has 13 amino acids. CDR1 and CDR2 from the germline V gene are SGHAT and FQDESV (reference sequence). V lost 5 bases and J 7 bases, leaving 12 bases between the germline ends. The CDR3: CASSLVGTNEQFF. CDR3 DNA sequence: TGTGCCAGCAGCCTAGTGGGTACGAATGAGCAGTTCTTC.

The CDR3 nucleotides are TGCGCCAGCAGCCAAGCCATCGTTTCGGAAGCCAAAAACATTCAGTACTTC. Protein sequence: CASSQAIVSEAKNIQYF. The chain recombines TRBV4-1 with TRBJ2-4, with D unclear. Trimming left V 1 base short and J 0 bases short, with 13 bases between. The CDR3 covers 17 residues. The germline V gene has CDR1 MGHRA and CDR2 YSYEKL.

The chain is built from TRBV5-1 and TRBJ2-2, with D hard to call. CDR3 length equals 13 residues. CDR1 and CDR2 from the germline V gene are SGHRS and YFSETQ. V was pared by 1 base and J by 9 bases, with 10 bases between. The CDR3 coding sequence is TGCGCCAGCAGCTTGTCTGACGGCTGGGAGCTGTTTTTT. Amino acids: CASSLSDGWELFF.

About this clonotype: A much larger clone lies a single base off, so this may be a read error. The chain couples TRBV10-3 to TRBJ2-5, with D perhaps TRBD1 or TRBD2 (5 bases each). CDR3 length: 13 residues. Per germline, CDR1 ENHRY and CDR2 SYGVKD. CDR3 in amino acids: CAISEGTQGTQYF. CDR3 coding DNA: TGTGCCATCAGTGAAGGGACGCAAGGGACCCAGTACTTC.

The chain combines TRBV11-1 with TRBJ2-4, with TRBD1 as a possible D gene (6 bases). CDR3 length equals 15 residues. The V gene lost 1 base and the J gene lost 13 bases, with 20 bases spanning the gap. CDR1 and CDR2 from the germline V gene are SGHAT and FQDESV (reference sequence). DNA of the CDR3: TGTGCCAGCAGCTTAGAAAGGGGGAAGAACTACGGGCAGTACTTC. It codes for CASSLERGKNYGQYF.

This chain links TRBV20-1 with TRBJ2-1, with no clear D. Trimming removed 3 bases from V and 6 bases from J, with 9 bases in between. Germline V lookup: CDR1 DFQATT, CDR2 SNEGSKA (reference sequence). The CDR3 consists of 12 residues. The CDR3 nucleotides read TGCAGTGCTAGGGGTCAGCTCAATGAGCAGTTCTTC. The encoded protein is CSARGQLNEQFF.

The genes are TRBV18 and TRBJ1-5, with D perhaps TRBD1 (5 bases). Germline V gene data show CDR1 as KGHSH and CDR2 as LQKENI. The length of the CDR3 is 16 residues. V was cut by 0 bases and J by 3 bases, with 12 bases left in between. The CDR3: CASSPPGGVLNQPQHF. Here the CDR3 DNA reads TGTGCCAGCTCACCACCGGGGGGAGTACTCAATCAGCCCCAGCATTTT.